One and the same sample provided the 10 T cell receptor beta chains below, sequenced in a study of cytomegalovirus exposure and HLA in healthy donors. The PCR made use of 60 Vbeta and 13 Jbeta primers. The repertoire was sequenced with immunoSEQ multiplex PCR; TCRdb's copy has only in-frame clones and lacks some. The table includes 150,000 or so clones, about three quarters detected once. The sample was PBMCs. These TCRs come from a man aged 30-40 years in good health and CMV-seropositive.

This CDR3 reads CAWSGYRWGPEAFF. The CDR3 nucleotides read TGTGCCTGGAGTGGTTACAGGTGGGGGCCTGAAGCTTTCTTT. The chain combines TRBV30 with TRBJ1-1, with D possibly TRBD1 on 6 matching bases. Germline V gives CDR1 GTSNPN, CDR2 SVGIG (reference sequence). CDR3 length equals 14 residues. V was cut by 1 base and J by 6 bases, with 15 bases left in between.

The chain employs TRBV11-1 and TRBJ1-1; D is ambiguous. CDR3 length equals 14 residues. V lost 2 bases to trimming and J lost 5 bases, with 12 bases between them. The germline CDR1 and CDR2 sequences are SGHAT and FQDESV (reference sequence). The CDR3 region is CASSLSLGGTEAFF. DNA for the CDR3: TGTGCCAGCAGCTTAAGTCTGGGAGGGACTGAAGCTTTCTTT.

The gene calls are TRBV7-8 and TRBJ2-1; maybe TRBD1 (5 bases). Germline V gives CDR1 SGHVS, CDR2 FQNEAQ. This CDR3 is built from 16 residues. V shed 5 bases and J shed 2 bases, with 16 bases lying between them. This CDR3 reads CASSKQGFTAYNEQFF. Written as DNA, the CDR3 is TGTGCCAGCAGCAAGCAGGGTTTCACTGCCTACAATGAGCAGTTCTTC.

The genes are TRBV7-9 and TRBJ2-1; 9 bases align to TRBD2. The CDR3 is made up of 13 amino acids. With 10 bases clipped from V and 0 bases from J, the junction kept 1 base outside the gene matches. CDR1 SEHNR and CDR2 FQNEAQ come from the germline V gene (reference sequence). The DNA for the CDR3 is TGTGCCACTAGCGGGGTCTCCTACAATGAGCAGTTCTTC. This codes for CATSGVSYNEQFF.

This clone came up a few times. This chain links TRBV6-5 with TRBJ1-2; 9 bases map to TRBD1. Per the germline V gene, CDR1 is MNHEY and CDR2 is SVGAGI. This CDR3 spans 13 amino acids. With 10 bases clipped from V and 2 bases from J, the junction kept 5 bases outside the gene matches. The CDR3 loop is CANRDRANYGYTF. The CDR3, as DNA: TGTGCCAACCGGGACAGGGCAAACTATGGCTACACCTTC.

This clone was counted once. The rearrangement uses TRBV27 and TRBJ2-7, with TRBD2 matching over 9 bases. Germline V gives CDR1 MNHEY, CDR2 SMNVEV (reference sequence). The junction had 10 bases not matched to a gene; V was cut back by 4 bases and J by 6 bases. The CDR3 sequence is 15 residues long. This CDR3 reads CASSYSGLASFEQYF. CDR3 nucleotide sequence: TGTGCCAGCAGTTACTCGGGACTAGCCTCTTTCGAGCAGTACTTC.

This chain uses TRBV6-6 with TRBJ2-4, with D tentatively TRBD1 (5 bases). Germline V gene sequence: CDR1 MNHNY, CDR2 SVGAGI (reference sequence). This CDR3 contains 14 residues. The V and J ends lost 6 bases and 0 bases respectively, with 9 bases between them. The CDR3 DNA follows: TGTGCCAGCAGCAGACAGCTAGCCAAAAACATTCAGTACTTC. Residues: CASSRQLAKNIQYF.

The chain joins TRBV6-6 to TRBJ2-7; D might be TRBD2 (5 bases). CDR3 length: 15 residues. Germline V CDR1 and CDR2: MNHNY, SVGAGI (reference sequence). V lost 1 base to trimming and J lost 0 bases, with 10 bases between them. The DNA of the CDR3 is TGTGCCAGCAGTTACTTGGCGGGCTTCTCCTACGAGCAGTACTTC. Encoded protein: CASSYLAGFSYEQYF.

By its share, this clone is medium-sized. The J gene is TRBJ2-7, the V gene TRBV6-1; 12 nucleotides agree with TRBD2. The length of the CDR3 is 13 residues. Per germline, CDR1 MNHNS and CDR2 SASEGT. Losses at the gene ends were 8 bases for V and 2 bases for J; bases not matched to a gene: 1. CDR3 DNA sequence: TGTGCCAGCGGACTAGCGGGGCCCTACGAGCAGTACTTC. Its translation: CASGLAGPYEQYF.

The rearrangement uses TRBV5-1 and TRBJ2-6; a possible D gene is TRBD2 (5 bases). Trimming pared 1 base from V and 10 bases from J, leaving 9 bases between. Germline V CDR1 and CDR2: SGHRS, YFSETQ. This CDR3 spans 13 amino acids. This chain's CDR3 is CASSLTGENVLTF. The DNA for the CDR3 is TGCGCCAGCAGCTTGACCGGGGAAAACGTCCTGACTTTC.